What follows are 3 T cell receptor beta chains derived from one specimen sequenced in a study of blood T cell repertoires in COVID-19. Clones were read by immunoSEQ multiplex PCR, and TCRdb kept only the in-frame ones, dropping some. The table lists about 310,000 clones, roughly 90% of them singletons. The specimen was PBMCs or T cells enriched from blood (not recorded which). The receptors come from a woman in her thirties or forties who had recovered from COVID-19.

V and J are TRBV29-1 and TRBJ1-3; D gene unclear. Germline CDR1 SQVTM, CDR2 ANQGSEA. The CDR3 sequence is 13 residues long. Deletions cut 7 bases from V and 0 bases from J, with 10 bases between. In nucleotides, the CDR3 is TGCAGCGACCTCGGGTCCTCTGGAAACACCATATATTTT. Its translation: CSDLGSSGNTIYF.

The chain combines TRBV2 with TRBJ2-7; 8 bases map to TRBD2. Looked up from germline, CDR1 is SNHLY and CDR2 is FYNNEI. The CDR3 sequence is 15 residues long. The J segment lost 0 bases and the V segment lost 6 bases, leaving 7 bases of the junction unmatched. Here the CDR3 DNA reads TGTGCCAGCAGACCCAGCGGGGGCTTCTCCTACGAGCAGTACTTC. Its translation is CASRPSGGFSYEQYF.

This chain connects TRBV7-8 to TRBJ2-1; D perhaps matches TRBD1 (5 bases). From germline, CDR1 is SGHVS and CDR2 FQNEAQ. With 2 bases removed from V and 8 bases from J, the gap between germline ends came to 10 bases. This CDR3 is built from 13 residues. CDR3 amino acids: CASSLPGFHEQFF. As DNA, the CDR3 is TGTGCCAGCAGCTTACCAGGGTTCCATGAGCAGTTCTTC.